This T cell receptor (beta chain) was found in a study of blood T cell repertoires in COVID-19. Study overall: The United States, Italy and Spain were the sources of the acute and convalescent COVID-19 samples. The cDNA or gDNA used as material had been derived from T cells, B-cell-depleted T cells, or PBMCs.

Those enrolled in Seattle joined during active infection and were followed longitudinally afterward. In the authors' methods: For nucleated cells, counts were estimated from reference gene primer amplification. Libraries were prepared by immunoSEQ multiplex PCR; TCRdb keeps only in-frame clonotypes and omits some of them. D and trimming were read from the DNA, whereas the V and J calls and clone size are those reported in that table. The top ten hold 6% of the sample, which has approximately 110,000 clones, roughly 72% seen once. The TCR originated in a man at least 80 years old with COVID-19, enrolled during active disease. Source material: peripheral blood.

CDR3 bases: TGCGCCAGCAGCCCCGGGACGGGTAGCGGTCGTGGCTACACCTTC. This gives the protein CASSPGTGSGRGYTF. J is TRBJ1-2 and V is TRBV5-1, with D possibly matching TRBD1 (5 bases). Germline CDR1 SGHRS, CDR2 YFSETQ. This CDR3 is 15 amino acids long. V gave up 4 bases and J gave up 7 bases, with 20 bases separating them.